This TCR beta chain was sequenced during a study of blood T cell repertoires in COVID-19. On the study more broadly: Samples came from the United States, Italy and Spain, spanning acute and convalescent COVID-19. PBMCs, B-cell-depleted T cells, or T cells provided the cDNA or gDNA that made up the material.

To note about this clone: The same CDR3 also results from other DNA sequences found in this sample.

Original analysis: Reference gene primers were amplified, and this amplification served to estimate nucleated cell counts. Measured with immunoSEQ multiplex PCR; TCRdb has only the in-frame clones, and not every one. For V, J and clone size, that table is used; D and trimming come from the DNA. The repertoire holds roughly 220,000 clones, with less than 90% as singletons. The CDR3 runs to 15 residues. Per the germline V gene, CDR1 is SGDLS and CDR2 is YYNGEE. Trimming cost V 0 bases and J 0 bases, with 10 bases left between them. The V gene is TRBV9, the J gene TRBJ2-7; weak D call: TRBD2 (6 bases). Source material: peripheral blood. The clonotype comes from an older woman who had recovered from COVID-19. CDR3 nucleotide sequence: TGTGCCAGCAGCGTAGGGGGGGTCAGCTCCTACGAGCAGTACTTC. Residues: CASSVGGVSSYEQYF.